A single T cell receptor (beta chain) is shown here with its context. Its cognate antigen has yet to be identified. Base qualities are not recorded, but no much larger clone differs from it by a single base. This sample stems from a study of tumor T cells in aggressive B-cell lymphoma (dated 2017 in TCRdb). Library method: the immunoSEQ multiplex PCR assay. TCRdb obtained this table from immuneACCESS and retained in-frame rearrangements with V and J assigned. These tables miss some clones; where compared with another copy, unresolved V genes account for less than half of the shortfall, and the remainder is unexplained. Within this sample are 9,500 to 10,000 clones, with roughly 85% of them counted one time only. Of the sample, 4% to 5% falls within the top ten clones. V lost 6 bases and J lost 8 bases, and the count of bases not matched to a germline gene is 8. Sequences SGHTA (CDR1) and FQGNSA (CDR2) are obtained from the germline V gene. Including cysteine and phenylalanine, the CDR3 has 13 amino acids. Only CDR3 DNA remains: 39 bases, in frame from the first base.

The sample comprised tumor tissue. The chain is encoded by TRBV7-2 joined to TRBJ1-1; 8 central nucleotides agree with TRBD1. The clonotype was recovered from an adult with diffuse large B cell lymphoma. The sequenced DNA is TGTGCCAGCAGTTTCGATCGGGACAGGGAAGCTTTCTTT. Protein translation: CASSFDRDREAFF. When the CDR3 is completed using the reference TRBV7-2 and TRBJ1-1 genes on either side, the full variable domain is GAGVSQSPSNKVTEKGKDVELRCDPISGHTALYWYRQSLGQGLEFLIYFQGNSAPDKSGLPSDRFSAERTGGSVSTLTIQRTQQEDSAVYLCASSFDRDREAFFGQGTRLTVV.